A single sample is the source of the 7 T cell receptor beta chains below, sequenced in a study of blood T cell repertoires in COVID-19. Profiling relied on immunoSEQ multiplex PCR, and the TCRdb table lists in-frame clones only, not all of them. The sample shows around 400,000 clones, approximately 89% of them seen only once. Sequencing was done on a sample of peripheral blood. Receptors were obtained from a woman aged 55-75 years with COVID-19, enrolled during active disease.

CDR3 region: CASRRQGKNEKLFF. In DNA form, the CDR3 reads TGTGCCAGCAGACGACAGGGAAAGAATGAAAAACTGTTTTTT. This chain links TRBV2 with TRBJ1-4, with 7 bases aligning to TRBD1. Germline V CDR1 and CDR2: SNHLY, FYNNEI. V was clipped by 6 bases and J by 5 bases; unmatched bases: 6. The CDR3 contains 14 residues.

V usage is TRBV11-2 and J usage is TRBJ2-7, with 7 nucleotides matching TRBD1. This CDR3 spans 13 amino acids. Germline V gene sequence: CDR1 SGHAT, CDR2 FQNNGV. The junction had 10 bases not matched to a gene; V was cut back by 10 bases and J by 4 bases. The CDR3 loop reads CATAGGPIYEQYF. The DNA of the CDR3 is TGTGCCACCGCAGGGGGACCGATATACGAGCAGTACTTC.

The gene calls are TRBV3-1 (or the pseudogene TRBV3-2) and TRBJ1-6; possibly TRBD1 for D (5 bases). The length of the CDR3 is 17 residues. Trimming took 1 base from V and 5 from J, leaving 15 bases between them. The V gene's germline CDR1 is LGHDT and CDR2 YNNKEL (reference sequence). CDR3 DNA: TGTGCCAGCAGCCAAGGAATCACAGGACGGAATAATTCACCCCTCCACTTT. Protein: CASSQGITGRNNSPLHF.

This clone was observed a handful of times. The chain joins TRBV5-1 to TRBJ1-3; TRBD1 agrees at 7 bases. V lost 0 bases to trimming and J lost 3 bases; unmatched junction nucleotides: 6. Germline lookup yields CDR1 SGHRS and CDR2 YFSETQ. The length of the CDR3 is 16 residues. CDR3: CASSLEAQGGGNTIYF. The DNA for the CDR3 is TGCGCCAGCAGCTTGGAGGCCCAGGGGGGTGGAAACACCATATATTTT. Together with reference TRBV5-1 and TRBJ1-3, the CDR3 gives the full variable domain: KAGVTQTPRYLIKTRGQQVTLSCSPISGHRSVSWYQQTPGQGLQFLFEYFSETQRNKGNFPGRFSGRQFSNSRSEMNVSTLELGDSALYLCASSLEAQGGGNTIYFGEGSWLTVV.

The chain links TRBV28 to TRBJ2-7; 9 bases agree with TRBD1. Trimming removed 3 bases from V and 4 bases from J; junction bases left unmatched: 4. Germline V gives CDR1 MDHEN, CDR2 SYDVKM. The CDR3 totals 14 residues. CDR3 nucleotide sequence: TGTGCCAGCAGTTTCACAGGGGGCGATTACGAGCAGTACTTC. It is translated as CASSFTGGDYEQYF.

J is TRBJ1-1 and V is TRBV9, with D unclear. There are 14 residues in the CDR3. Trimming cost V 3 bases and J 4 bases, with 13 bases left between them. Per the germline V gene, CDR1 is SGDLS and CDR2 is YYNGEE. CDR3 in amino acids: CASSALFAATEAFF. The CDR3, as DNA: TGTGCCAGCAGCGCGCTCTTTGCGGCCACTGAAGCTTTCTTT.

The chain links TRBV5-4 to TRBJ1-6, with TRBD1 identical over 7 bases. Germline CDR1 SGHNT, CDR2 YYREEE (reference sequence). The CDR3 totals 16 residues. With V trimmed by 0 bases and J by 8 bases, 8 bases remained unmatched. CDR3 residues: CASSLDRGVSYSPLHF. CDR3 nucleotide sequence: TGTGCCAGCAGCTTGGACAGGGGAGTTTCATATTCACCCCTCCACTTT.